This TCR beta chain is drawn from a study of blood T cell repertoires in COVID-19. This CDR3 has 14 residues. Germline CDR1 is SNHLY and CDR2 is FYNNEI. The trim removed 7 bases at V and 5 bases at J, leaving 8 bases unmatched. The protocol was immunoSEQ multiplex PCR, while the TCRdb copy is restricted to in-frame clones and leaves out a portion. The sample consists of fewer than 250,000 clones, over 90% of them appearing once. Sequenced material: peripheral blood. This sequence originates from a man aged 25 to 40 with COVID-19, enrolled during active disease. V usage is TRBV2 and J usage is TRBJ2-7; 10 bases are shared with TRBD1. The CDR3 coding sequence is TGTGCCAGCAAAAGACAGGGGGCGGCGCACGAGCAGTACTTC. The encoded protein is CASKRQGAAHEQYF.